A selection of T cell receptor beta chains follows, all from one sample in a study of beta chain features in type 1 diabetes. TCRdb's table, derived via immunoSEQ multiplex PCR, lists solely in-frame clones and lacks some. This table holds 500,000 to 800,000 clones, over 10% found once. The source material was naive CD4+ T cells from blood. Receptors were obtained from a young man with type 1 diabetes. The CDR3 runs from the conserved cysteine through the conserved F or W. The D gene is left open where the match is weak.

.	TRBJ1-6	TRBV10-3	CAISDGRVNSPLHF
.	TRBJ1-1	TRBV5-1	CASSSALGGYDTEAFF
TRBD2	TRBJ2-3	TRBV5-1	CASSPLAGGADTQYF
TRBD2	TRBJ2-5	TRBV4-3	CASSQELNKGLAEQETQYF
.	TRBJ2-7	TRBV27	CASRLRPGPALSYEQYF
TRBD2	TRBJ2-5	TRBV7-2	CASSTTGGRGTQYF
.	TRBJ2-5	TRBV27	CASSPYRQGGIFQETQYF
.	TRBJ2-1	TRBV9	CASSALGAYNEQFF
.	TRBJ2-5	TRBV6-5	CASSPSQETQYF
TRBD1	TRBJ2-1	TRBV11-2	CASSLYPPMNRGQQFF
.	TRBJ1-2	TRBV12-5	CASGDTTGGTHYGYTF
.	TRBJ1-1	TRBV6-5	CASSYGRTEAFF
.	TRBJ2-6	TRBV30	CAWSVGGGHSGANVLTF
TRBD1	TRBJ1-6	TRBV7-9	CASSSRTGGNSPLHF
.	TRBJ2-7	TRBV7-9	CASSLSVYEQYF
.	TRBJ2-7	TRBV7-9	CASSLSGNLYEQYF
.	TRBJ2-5	TRBV7-9	CASSFVSQETQYF
.	TRBJ2-3	TRBV7-3	CASSDTDTQYF
TRBD1	TRBJ2-7	TRBV9	CASSVGPGGYEQYF
.	TRBJ1-4	TRBV5-4	CASSRRATNEKLFF
.	TRBJ1-3	TRBV19	CASSRYLDSGNTIYF
.	TRBJ1-2	TRBV21-1	CASSRTGANYGYTF
TRBD1	TRBJ1-1	TRBV7-2	CASSLGQGNTEAFF
.	TRBJ1-4	TRBV18	CASSPPTDATNEKLFF
TRBD1	TRBJ2-7	TRBV5-1	CASSPMTGNYEQYF
TRBD2	TRBJ2-1	TRBV29-1	CSVTWTSGGVYNEQFF
.	TRBJ1-4	TRBV9	CASSVHHGFGEKLFF
.	TRBJ1-1	TRBV2	CASSEQGTEAFF
.	TRBJ2-2	TRBV25-1	CATQVGGELFF
.	TRBJ1-3	TRBV19	CASTTIPGTPDSGNTIYF
TRBD2	TRBJ2-3	TRBV4-3	CASSHDRWTSGGTDTQYF
.	TRBJ1-2	TRBV5-1	CASSTGQPNYGYTF
.	TRBJ2-2	TRBV5-6	CASSLGVNTGELFF
.	TRBJ2-2	TRBV28	CASRGDFGGELFF
TRBD2	TRBJ2-2	TRBV7-9	CASSERGDTGELFF
TRBD2	TRBJ2-3	TRBV6-5	CASSYRGGEDTQYF
.	TRBJ1-1	TRBV2	CASGNSGNTEAFF
.	TRBJ1-2	TRBV10-1	CASSESGQPYGYTF
TRBD1	TRBJ1-6	TRBV5-1	CASSLGTVNSPLHF
.	TRBJ2-1	TRBV19	CASGEESSYNEQFF
.	TRBJ1-5	TRBV7-9	CASSPYSGNQPQHF
TRBD1	TRBJ2-2	TRBV7-9	CASSSVLGDRNTGELFF
.	TRBJ1-3	TRBV28	CASSLPGGNTIYF
.	TRBJ2-7	TRBV9	CASSVGVPPTYEQYF
.	TRBJ1-6	TRBV9	CASSPPQGNSPLHF
.	TRBJ1-1	TRBV20-1	CSPVGGTEAFF
.	TRBJ2-7	TRBV7-8	CASSSRERGEQYF
TRBD1	TRBJ2-5	TRBV28	CASSSGQGAETQYF
.	TRBJ2-1	TRBV5-6	CASSLYSNEQFF
.	TRBJ1-2	TRBV7-2	CASSVSGEMHYGYTF
.	TRBJ2-7	TRBV6-5	CASSYSGGGSYEQYF
TRBD1	TRBJ2-7	TRBV6-1	CASSFQPPQGYEQYF
TRBD1	TRBJ2-5	TRBV18	CASSPGQGGETQYF
.	TRBJ1-5	TRBV9	CASSVGGAGNQPQHF